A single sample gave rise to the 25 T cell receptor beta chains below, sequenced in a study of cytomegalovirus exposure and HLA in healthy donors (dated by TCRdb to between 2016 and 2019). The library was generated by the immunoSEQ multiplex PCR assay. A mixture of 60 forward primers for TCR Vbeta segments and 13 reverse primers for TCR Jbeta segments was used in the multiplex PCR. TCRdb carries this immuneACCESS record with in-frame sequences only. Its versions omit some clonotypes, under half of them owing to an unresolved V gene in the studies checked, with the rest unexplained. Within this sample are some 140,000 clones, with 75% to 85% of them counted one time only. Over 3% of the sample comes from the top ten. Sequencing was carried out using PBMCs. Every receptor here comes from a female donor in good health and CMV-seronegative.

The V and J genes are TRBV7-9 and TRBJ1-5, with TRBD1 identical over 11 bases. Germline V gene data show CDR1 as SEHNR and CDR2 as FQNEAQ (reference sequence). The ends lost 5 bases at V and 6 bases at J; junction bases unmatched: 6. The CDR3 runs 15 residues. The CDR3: CASSPGQGEAQPQHF. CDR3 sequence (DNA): TGTGCCAGCAGCCCGGGACAGGGGGAGGCTCAGCCCCAGCATTTT. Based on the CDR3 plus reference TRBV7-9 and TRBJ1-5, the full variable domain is DTGVSQNPRHKITKRGQNVTFRCDPISEHNRLYWYRQTLGQGPEFLTYFQNEAQLEKSRLLSDRFSAERPKGSFSTLEIQRTEQGDSAMYLCASSPGQGEAQPQHFGDGTRLSIL.

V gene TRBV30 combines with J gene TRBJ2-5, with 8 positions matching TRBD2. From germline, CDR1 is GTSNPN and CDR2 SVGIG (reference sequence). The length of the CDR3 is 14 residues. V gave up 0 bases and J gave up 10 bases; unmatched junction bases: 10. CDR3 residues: CAWSVQLPGGDQYF. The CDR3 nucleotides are TGTGCCTGGAGTGTACAACTACCGGGAGGGGACCAGTACTTC.

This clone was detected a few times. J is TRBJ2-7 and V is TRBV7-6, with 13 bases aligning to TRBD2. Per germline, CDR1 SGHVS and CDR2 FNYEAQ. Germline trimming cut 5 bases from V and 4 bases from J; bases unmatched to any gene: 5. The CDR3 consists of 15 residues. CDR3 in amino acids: CASSTLTSGRYEQYF. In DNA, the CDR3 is TGTGCCAGCAGCACGTTGACTAGCGGGAGGTACGAGCAGTACTTC.

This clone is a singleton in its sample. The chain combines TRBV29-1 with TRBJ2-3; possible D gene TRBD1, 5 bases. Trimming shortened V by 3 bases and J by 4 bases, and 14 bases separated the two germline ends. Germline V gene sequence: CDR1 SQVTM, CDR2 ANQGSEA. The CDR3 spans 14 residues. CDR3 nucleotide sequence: TGCAGCGTTGATTCTCAGGGAAGCGCAGATACGCAGTATTTT. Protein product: CSVDSQGSADTQYF.

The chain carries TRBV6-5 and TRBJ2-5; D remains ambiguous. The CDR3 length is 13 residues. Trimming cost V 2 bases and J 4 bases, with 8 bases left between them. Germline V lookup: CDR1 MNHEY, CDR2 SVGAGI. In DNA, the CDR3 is TGTGCCAGCAGTTACCGGTCAGGAGAGACCCAGTACTTC. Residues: CASSYRSGETQYF.

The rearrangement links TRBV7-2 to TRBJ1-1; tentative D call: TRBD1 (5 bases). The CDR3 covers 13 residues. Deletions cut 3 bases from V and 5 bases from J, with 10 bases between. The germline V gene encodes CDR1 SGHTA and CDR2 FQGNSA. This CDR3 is CASSFSGWTEAFF. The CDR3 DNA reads TGTGCCAGCAGCTTTTCAGGGTGGACTGAAGCTTTCTTT.

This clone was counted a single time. CDR3: CASAPGTGHTEAFF. In DNA form, the CDR3 reads TGTGCCAGCGCGCCCGGGACAGGGCACACTGAAGCTTTCTTT. The chain is built from TRBV27 and TRBJ1-1; 9 nucleotides match TRBD1. Trimming at V came to 8 bases and at J to 3 bases, leaving 7 bases not matched to a gene. CDR1 and CDR2 from the germline V gene are MNHEY and SMNVEV (reference sequence). CDR3 length: 14 residues.

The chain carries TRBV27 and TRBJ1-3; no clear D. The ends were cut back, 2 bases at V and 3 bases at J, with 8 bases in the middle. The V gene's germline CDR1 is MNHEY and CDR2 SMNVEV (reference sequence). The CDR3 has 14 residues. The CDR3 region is CASSLGQFGNTIYF. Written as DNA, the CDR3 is TGTGCCAGCAGTTTAGGGCAATTTGGAAACACCATATATTTT.

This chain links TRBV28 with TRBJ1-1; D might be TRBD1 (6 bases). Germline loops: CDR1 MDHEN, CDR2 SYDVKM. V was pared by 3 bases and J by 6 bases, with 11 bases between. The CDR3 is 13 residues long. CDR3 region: CASSFTGLPEAFF. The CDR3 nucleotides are TGTGCCAGCAGTTTTACAGGGTTACCTGAAGCTTTCTTT.

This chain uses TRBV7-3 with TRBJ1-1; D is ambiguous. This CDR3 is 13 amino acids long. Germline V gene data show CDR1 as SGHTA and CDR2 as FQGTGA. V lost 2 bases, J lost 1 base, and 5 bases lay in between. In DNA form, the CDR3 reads TGTGCCAGCAGCTTATTCCAGAACACTGAAGCTTTCTTT. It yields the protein CASSLFQNTEAFF.

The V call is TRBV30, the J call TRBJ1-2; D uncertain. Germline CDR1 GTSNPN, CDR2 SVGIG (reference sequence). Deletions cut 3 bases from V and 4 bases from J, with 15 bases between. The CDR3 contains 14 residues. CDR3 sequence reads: CAWRLWRPPYGYTF. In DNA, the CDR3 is TGTGCCTGGAGGCTCTGGCGGCCGCCCTATGGCTACACCTTC.

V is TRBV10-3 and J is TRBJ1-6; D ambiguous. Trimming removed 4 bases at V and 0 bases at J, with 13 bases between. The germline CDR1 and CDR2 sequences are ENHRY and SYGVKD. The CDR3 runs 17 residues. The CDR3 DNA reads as TGTGCCATCAGTGCTTTGTCCCCCCGCTCCTATAATTCACCCCTCCACTTT. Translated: CAISALSPRSYNSPLHF.

The CDR3 DNA reads as TGTGCCAGCAGCTCCACAATCACGAATGAAAAACTGTTTTTT. This translates into CASSSTITNEKLFF. The chain links TRBV7-8 to TRBJ1-4; D gene unclear. The germline CDR1 and CDR2 sequences are SGHVS and FQNEAQ. The V and J ends lost 4 bases and 5 bases respectively, with 11 bases between them. This CDR3 has 14 residues.

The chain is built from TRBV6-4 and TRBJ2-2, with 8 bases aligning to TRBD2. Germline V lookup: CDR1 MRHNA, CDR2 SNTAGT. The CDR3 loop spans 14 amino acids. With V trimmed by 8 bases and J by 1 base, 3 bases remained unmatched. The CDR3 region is CASSGGLNTGELFF. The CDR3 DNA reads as TGTGCCAGCTCGGGGGGGCTGAACACCGGGGAGCTGTTTTTT.

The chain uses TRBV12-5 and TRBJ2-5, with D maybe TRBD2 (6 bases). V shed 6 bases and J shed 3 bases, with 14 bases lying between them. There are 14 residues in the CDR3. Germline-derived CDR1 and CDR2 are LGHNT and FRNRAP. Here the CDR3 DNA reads TGTGCTAGTGGACCGGGGACTTACGAAGAGACCCAGTACTTC. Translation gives CASGPGTYEETQYF.

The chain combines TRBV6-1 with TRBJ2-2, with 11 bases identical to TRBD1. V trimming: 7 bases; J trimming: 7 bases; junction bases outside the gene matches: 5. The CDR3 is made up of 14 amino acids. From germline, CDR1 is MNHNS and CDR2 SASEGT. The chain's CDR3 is CASTRDRGIGELFF. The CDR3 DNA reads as TGTGCCAGCACCCGGGACAGGGGGATCGGGGAGCTGTTTTTT.

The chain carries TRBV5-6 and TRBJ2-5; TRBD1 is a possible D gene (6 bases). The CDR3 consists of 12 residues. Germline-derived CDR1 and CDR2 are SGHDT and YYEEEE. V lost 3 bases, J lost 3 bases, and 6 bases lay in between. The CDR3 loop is CASSWTEETQYF. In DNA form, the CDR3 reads TGTGCCAGCAGCTGGACAGAAGAGACCCAGTACTTC.

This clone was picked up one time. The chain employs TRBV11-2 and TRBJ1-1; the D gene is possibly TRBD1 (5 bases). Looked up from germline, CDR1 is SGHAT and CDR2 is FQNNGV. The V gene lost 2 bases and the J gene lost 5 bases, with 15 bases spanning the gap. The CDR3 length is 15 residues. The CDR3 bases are TGTGCCAGCAGCTTACAGGTGGGCGCAGGGACTGAAGCTTTCTTT. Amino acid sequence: CASSLQVGAGTEAFF. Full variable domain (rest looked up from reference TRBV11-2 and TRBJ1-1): EAGVAQSPRYKIIEKRQSVAFWCNPISGHATLYWYQQILGQGPKLLIQFQNNGVVDDSQLPKDRFSAERLKGVDSTLKIQPAKLEDSAVYLCASSLQVGAGTEAFFGQGTRLTVV.

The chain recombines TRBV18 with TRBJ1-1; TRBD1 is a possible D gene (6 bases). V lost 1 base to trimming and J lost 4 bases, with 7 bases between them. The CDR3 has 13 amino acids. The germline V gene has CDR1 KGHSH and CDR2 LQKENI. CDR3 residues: CASSPRGLTEAFF. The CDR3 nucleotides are TGTGCCAGCTCACCACGGGGGCTCACTGAAGCTTTCTTT.

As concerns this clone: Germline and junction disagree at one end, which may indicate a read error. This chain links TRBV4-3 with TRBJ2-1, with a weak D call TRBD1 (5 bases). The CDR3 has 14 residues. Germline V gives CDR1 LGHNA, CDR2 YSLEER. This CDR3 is CASSQDTGYTEQFF. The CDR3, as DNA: TGCGCCAGCAGCCAAGACACAGGCTACACTGAGCAGTTCTTC.

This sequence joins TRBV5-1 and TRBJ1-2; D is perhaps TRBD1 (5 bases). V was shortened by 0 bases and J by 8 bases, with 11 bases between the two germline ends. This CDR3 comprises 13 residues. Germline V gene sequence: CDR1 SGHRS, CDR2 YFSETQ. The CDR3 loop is CASSLGSGIGYTF. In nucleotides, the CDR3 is TGCGCCAGCAGCTTGGGATCAGGGATCGGCTACACCTTC.

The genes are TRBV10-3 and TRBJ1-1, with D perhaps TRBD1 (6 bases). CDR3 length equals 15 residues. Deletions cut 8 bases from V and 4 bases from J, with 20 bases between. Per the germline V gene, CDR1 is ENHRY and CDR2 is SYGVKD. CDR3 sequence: CAIAGGPGGGTEAFF. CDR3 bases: TGTGCCATCGCCGGGGGCCCCGGGGGGGGCACTGAAGCTTTCTTT.

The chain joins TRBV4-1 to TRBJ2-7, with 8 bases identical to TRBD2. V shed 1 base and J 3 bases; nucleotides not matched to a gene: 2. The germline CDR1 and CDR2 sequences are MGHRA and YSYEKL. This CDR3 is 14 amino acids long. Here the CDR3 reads CASSQAGGLYEQYF. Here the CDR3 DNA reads TGCGCCAGCAGCCAAGCGGGAGGGCTCTACGAGCAGTACTTC.

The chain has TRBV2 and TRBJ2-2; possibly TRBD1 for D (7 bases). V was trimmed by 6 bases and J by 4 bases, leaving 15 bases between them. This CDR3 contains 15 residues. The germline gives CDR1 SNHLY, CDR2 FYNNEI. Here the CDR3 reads CASRTGRTGTGELFF. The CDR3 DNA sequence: TGTGCCAGCAGGACAGGGAGGACGGGCACCGGGGAGCTGTTTTTT.

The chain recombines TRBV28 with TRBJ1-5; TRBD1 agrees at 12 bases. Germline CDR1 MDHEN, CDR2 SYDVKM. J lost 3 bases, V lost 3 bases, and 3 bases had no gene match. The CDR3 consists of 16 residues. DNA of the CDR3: TGTGCCAGCAGTTTGGGACAGGGGGCGATCAATCAGCCCCAGCATTTT. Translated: CASSLGQGAINQPQHF.